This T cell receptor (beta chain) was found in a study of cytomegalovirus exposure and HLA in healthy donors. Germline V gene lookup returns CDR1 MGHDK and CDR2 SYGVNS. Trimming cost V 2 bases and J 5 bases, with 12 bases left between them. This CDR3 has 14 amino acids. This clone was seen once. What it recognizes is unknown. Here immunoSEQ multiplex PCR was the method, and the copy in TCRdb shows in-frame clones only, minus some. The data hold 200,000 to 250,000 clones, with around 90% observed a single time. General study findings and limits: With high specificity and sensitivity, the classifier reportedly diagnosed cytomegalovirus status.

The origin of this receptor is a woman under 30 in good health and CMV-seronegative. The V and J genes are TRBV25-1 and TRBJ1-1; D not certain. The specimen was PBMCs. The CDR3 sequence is CASSEGPGRTEAFF. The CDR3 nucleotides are TGTGCCAGCAGTGAAGGTCCAGGAAGAACTGAAGCTTTCTTT.